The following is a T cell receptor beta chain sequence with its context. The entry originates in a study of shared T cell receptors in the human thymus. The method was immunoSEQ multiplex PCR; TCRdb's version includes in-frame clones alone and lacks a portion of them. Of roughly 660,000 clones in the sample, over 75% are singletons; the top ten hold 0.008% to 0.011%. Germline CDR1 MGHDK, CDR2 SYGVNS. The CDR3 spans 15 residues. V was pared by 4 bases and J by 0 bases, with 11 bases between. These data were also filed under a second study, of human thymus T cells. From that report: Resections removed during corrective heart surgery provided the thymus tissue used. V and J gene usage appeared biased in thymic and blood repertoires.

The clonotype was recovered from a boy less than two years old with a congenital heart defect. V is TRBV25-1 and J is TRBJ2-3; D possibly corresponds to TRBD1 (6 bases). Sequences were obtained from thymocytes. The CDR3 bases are TGTGCCAGCAGTGCTTTAGGGGGTAGCACAGATACGCAGTATTTT. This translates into CASSALGGSTDTQYF.